This TCR beta chain was sequenced during a study of blood T cell repertoires in COVID-19. CDR3 length: 13 residues. Trimming stripped 3 bases from V and 8 bases from J, with 16 bases between. Germline V gene lookup returns CDR1 DFQATT and CDR2 SNEGSKA (reference sequence). Profiling relied on immunoSEQ multiplex PCR, and the TCRdb table lists in-frame clones only, not all of them. The sample yields 150,000 to 200,000 clones, about 92% seen once. The receptor comes from a man aged 25-45 years with COVID-19, enrolled during active disease. V gene TRBV20-1 combines with J gene TRBJ1-2, with D unclear. The sequencing sample was made of peripheral blood. For the CDR3, the DNA is TGCAGTGCTAGTCCGGGAAGGGAGAGAGGCTACACCTTC. The encoded protein is CSASPGRERGYTF.